This T cell receptor (beta chain) came from a study of blood T cell repertoires in COVID-19. On the study more broadly: Specimens from acute and convalescent COVID-19 originated in the United States, Italy and Spain.

CDR3 length: 15 amino acids. Measured with immunoSEQ multiplex PCR; TCRdb has only the in-frame clones, and not every one. The sample gives about 140,000 clones, approximately 86% of which show up once; under 6% is in the top ten. The sample consisted of peripheral blood. V is TRBV21-1 and J is TRBJ2-1; TRBD2 reflects the table's D call only, with no check against the DNA. TRBV21-1 is a known pseudogene. The sequence was collected from a human donor in a cohort sampled during active COVID-19. CDR3 in amino acids: CASSKGTISYNEQFF. The CDR3 coding sequence is TGTGCCAGCAGCAAGGGGACTATCTCCTACAATGAGCAGTTCTTC.